The 10 T cell receptor beta chains below were found in one sample sequenced in a study of blood T cells in healthy people across ages. Alongside a J-beta primer mix, a sample-barcoded 5' primer served in a second PCR lasting roughly 7 to 11 cycles. TCRdb used MiXCR to reprocess the 5' RACE reads, holding one entry per CDR3 protein. Of 550,000 to 750,000 distinct CDR3 sequences listed, 20% to 25% were seen once; the top ten hold about 3.6%. The sample was blood. These receptors were obtained from a man aged 65 to 85 in good health.

The chain couples TRBV9 to TRBJ2-1; possible D gene TRBD2, 5 bases. CDR1 SGDLS and CDR2 YYNGEE come from the germline V gene. CDR3 length: 16 amino acids. Trimming took off 0 bases at V and 4 bases at J, with 14 bases between the two ends. In nucleotides, the CDR3 is TGTGCCAGCAGCGTAGTAGGGCTAGCTAATTACAATGAGCAGTTCTTC. As protein: CASSVVGLANYNEQFF.

The V gene is TRBV7-2, the J gene TRBJ2-7; 8 bases align to TRBD2. Unmatched junction bases numbered 13, after V lost 3 bases and J lost 6 bases. The CDR3 sequence is 16 residues long. CDR1 SGHTA and CDR2 FQGNSA come from the germline V gene. Written as DNA, the CDR3 is TGTGCCAGCAGCTTGGATGGCGGGAGGTCCTCGGGCGAGCAGTACTTC. Translating it yields CASSLDGGRSSGEQYF.

J is TRBJ2-7 and V is TRBV3-1, with 7 bases aligning to TRBD2. The CDR3 covers 15 residues. The junction had 5 bases not matched to a gene; V was cut back by 3 bases and J by 0 bases. Germline V gene data show CDR1 as LGHDT and CDR2 as YNNKEL (reference sequence). The CDR3: CASSQWGGSSYEQYF. The CDR3, as DNA: TGTGCCAGCAGCCAGTGGGGCGGGAGCTCCTACGAGCAGTACTTC.

This clonotype showed up just a few times. The rearrangement joins TRBV3-1 to TRBJ1-1, with D unresolved. Trimming pared 1 base from V and 4 bases from J, leaving 4 bases between. The CDR3 covers 12 residues. CDR1 LGHDT and CDR2 YNNKEL come from the germline V gene (reference sequence). This CDR3 reads CASSQVSTEAFF. DNA of the CDR3: TGTGCCAGCAGCCAAGTCTCCACTGAAGCTTTCTTT.

This clonotype was counted only a few times. V gene TRBV7-9 combines with J gene TRBJ2-5; D not certain. The CDR3 has 14 residues. The V and J ends lost 1 base and 5 bases respectively, with 11 bases between them. Per the germline V gene, CDR1 is SEHNR and CDR2 is FQNEAQ (reference sequence). The CDR3 DNA follows: TGTGCCAGCAGCTTAGTACCCCCGGCGGAGACCCAGTACTTC. It yields the protein CASSLVPPAETQYF.

This clonotype was counted a few times. This chain joins TRBV28 and TRBJ1-2; 12 bases map to TRBD1. The CDR3 loop spans 13 amino acids. Trimming at V came to 8 bases and at J to 7 bases, leaving 5 bases not matched to a gene. CDR1 is MDHEN, CDR2 SYDVKM, per germline. CDR3 DNA sequence: TGTGCCAGCCAGGGACAGGGGGCGTCTGGCTACACCTTC. Protein sequence: CASQGQGASGYTF.

The chain is built from TRBV28 and TRBJ2-7, with D perhaps matching TRBD2 (5 bases). CDR3 size: 14 residues. Germline assignment: CDR1 MDHEN and CDR2 SYDVKM. Trimming took 6 bases from V and 9 from J, leaving 21 bases between them. CDR3 amino acids: CASSTLARAPGQYF. CDR3 nucleotide sequence: TGTGCCAGCAGCACTCTCGCGAGGGCACCGGGGCAGTACTTC.

This clonotype was found a few times. The chain combines TRBV3-1 with TRBJ2-5; D is undetermined. The J call is doubtful: the DNA matches TRBJ2-1 better. The CDR3 covers 12 residues. Germline V gives CDR1 LGHDT, CDR2 YNNKEL (reference sequence). CDR3 in amino acids: CASSQVLHEQFF. The CDR3 DNA follows: TGTGCCAGCAGCCAAGTGTTGCATGAGCAGTTCTTC.

This clonotype was observed a few times. This sequence joins TRBV20-1 and TRBJ1-6, with D maybe TRBD1 (6 bases). In germline, CDR1 is DFQATT, CDR2 SNEGSKA (reference sequence). The CDR3 covers 13 residues. V was trimmed by 6 bases and J by 7 bases, leaving 13 bases between them. The CDR3 reads CSASGGPNSPLHF. The CDR3 bases are TGCAGTGCGTCGGGGGGCCCAAATTCACCCCTCCACTTT.

This clonotype appeared a few times. DNA for the CDR3: TGTGCCAGCAGCTTAGTTAAATCTGGGAGCTACGAGCAGTACTTC. It yields the protein CASSLVKSGSYEQYF. The V call is TRBV7-9, the J call TRBJ2-5; tentatively, D is TRBD2 (5 bases). The end of the DNA aligns better with TRBJ2-7, so the J call may be wrong. The germline V gene has CDR1 SEHNR and CDR2 FQNEAQ (reference sequence). This CDR3 contains 15 residues.